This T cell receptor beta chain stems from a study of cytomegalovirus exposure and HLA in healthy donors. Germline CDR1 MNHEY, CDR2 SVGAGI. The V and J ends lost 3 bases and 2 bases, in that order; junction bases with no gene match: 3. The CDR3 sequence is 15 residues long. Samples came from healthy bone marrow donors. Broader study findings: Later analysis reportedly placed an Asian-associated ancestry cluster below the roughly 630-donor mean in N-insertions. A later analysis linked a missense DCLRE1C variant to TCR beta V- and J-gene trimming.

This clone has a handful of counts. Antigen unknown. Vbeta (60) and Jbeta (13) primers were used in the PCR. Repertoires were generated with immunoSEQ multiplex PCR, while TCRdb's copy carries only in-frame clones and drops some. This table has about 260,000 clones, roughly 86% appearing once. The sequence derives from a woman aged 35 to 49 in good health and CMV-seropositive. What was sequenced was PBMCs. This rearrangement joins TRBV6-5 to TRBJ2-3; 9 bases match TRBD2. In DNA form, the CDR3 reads TGTGCCAGCAGTTATCGGACTAGCGTCACAGATACGCAGTATTTT. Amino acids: CASSYRTSVTDTQYF.